This T cell receptor beta chain was recovered during a study of cytomegalovirus exposure and HLA in healthy donors. This clone has just a few counts. No antigen is known for it. 13 Jbeta primers and 60 Vbeta primers were used for the PCR. Repertoires were generated with immunoSEQ multiplex PCR, while TCRdb's copy carries only in-frame clones and drops some. The data show over 200,000 clones, approximately 81% seen once. Study results and caveats: Fewer N-insertions than the approximately 610-donor mean were reportedly shown by an Asian-associated ancestry cluster in a later analysis. Analysis was carried out at a later point, and it linked a missense DCLRE1C variant to TCR beta V- and J-gene trimming.

This receptor was identified in a human donor in good health. Material: PBMCs.

CDR3 protein: CASSRSPGAGNQPQHF. The CDR3 nucleotides are TGTGCCAGTAGCCGAAGCCCAGGGGCGGGCAATCAGCCCCAGCATTTT. The V gene is TRBV19, the J gene TRBJ1-5; D might be TRBD1 (6 bases). The CDR3 has 16 residues. Trimming took off 6 bases at V and 2 bases at J, with 17 bases between the two ends. Germline values: CDR1 LNHDA, CDR2 SQIVND (reference sequence).